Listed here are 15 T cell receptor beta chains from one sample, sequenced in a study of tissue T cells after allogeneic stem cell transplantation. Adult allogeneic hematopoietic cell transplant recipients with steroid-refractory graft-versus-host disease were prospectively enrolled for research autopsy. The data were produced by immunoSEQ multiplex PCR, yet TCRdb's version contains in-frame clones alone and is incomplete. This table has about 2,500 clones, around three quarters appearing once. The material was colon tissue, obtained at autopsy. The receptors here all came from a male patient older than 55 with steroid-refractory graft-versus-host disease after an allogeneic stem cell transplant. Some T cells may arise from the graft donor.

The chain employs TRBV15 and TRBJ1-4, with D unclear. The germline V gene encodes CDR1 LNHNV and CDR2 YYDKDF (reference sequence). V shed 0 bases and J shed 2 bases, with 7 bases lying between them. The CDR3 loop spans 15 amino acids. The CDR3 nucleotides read TGTGCCACCAGCAGAGAAACAGTTACTAATGAAAAACTGTTTTTT. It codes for CATSRETVTNEKLFF. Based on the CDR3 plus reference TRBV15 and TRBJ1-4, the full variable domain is DAMVIQNPRYQVTQFGKPVTLSCSQTLNHNVMYWYQQKSSQAPKLLFHYYDKDFNNEADTPDNFQSRRPNTSFCFLDIRSPGLGDTAMYLCATSRETVTNEKLFFGSGTQLSVL.

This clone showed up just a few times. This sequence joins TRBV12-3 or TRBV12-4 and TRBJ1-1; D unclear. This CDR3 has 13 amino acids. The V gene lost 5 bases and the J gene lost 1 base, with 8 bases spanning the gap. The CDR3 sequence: CASSRSGNTEAFF. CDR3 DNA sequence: TGTGCCAGCAGTCGCAGTGGGAACACTGAAGCTTTCTTT.

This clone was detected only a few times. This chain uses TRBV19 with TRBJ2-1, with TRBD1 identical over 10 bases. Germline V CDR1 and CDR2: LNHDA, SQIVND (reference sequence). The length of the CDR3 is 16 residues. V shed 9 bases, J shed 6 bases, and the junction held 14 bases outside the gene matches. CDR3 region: CASFHYPGQGCNEQFF. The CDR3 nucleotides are TGTGCCAGCTTTCACTATCCGGGACAGGGGTGCAATGAGCAGTTCTTC.

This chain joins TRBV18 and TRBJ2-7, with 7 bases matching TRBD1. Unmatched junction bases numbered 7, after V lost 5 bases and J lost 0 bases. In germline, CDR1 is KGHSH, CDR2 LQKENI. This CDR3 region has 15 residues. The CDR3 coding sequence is TGTGCCAGCTCAGAGGGACAGTTAAGCTCCTACGAGCAGTACTTC. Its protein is CASSEGQLSSYEQYF.

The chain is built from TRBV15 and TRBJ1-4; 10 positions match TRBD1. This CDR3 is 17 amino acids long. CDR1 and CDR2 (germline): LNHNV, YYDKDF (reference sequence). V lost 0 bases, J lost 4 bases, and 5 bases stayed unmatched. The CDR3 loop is CATSRDGTGAFNEKLFF. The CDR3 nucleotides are TGTGCCACCAGCAGAGACGGGACAGGGGCCTTTAATGAAAAACTGTTTTTT.

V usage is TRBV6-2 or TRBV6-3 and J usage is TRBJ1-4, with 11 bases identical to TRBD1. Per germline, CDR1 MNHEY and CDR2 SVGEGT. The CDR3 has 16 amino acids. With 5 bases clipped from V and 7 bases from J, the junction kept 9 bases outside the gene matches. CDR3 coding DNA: TGTGCCAGCAGTCCCCCCCCCGGGACAGGGGGTGAAAAACTGTTTTTT. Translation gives CASSPPPGTGGEKLFF.

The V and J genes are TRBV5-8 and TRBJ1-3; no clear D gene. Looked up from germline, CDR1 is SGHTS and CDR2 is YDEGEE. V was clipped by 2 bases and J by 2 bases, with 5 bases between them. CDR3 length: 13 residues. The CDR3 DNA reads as TGTGCCAGCAGCTTAGTGGCTGGAAACACCATATATTTT. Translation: CASSLVAGNTIYF.

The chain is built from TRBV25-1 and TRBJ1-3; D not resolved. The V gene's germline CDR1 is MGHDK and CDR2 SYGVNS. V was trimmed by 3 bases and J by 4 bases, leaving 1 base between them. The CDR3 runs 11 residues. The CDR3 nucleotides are TGTGCCAGCAGTGAGGGAAACACCATATATTTT. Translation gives CASSEGNTIYF.

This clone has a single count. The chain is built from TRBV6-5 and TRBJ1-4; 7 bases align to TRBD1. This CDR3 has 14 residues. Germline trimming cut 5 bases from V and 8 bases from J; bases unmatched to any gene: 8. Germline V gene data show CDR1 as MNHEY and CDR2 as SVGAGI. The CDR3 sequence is CASSPGQFWEKLFF. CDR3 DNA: TGTGCCAGCAGTCCGGGACAGTTCTGGGAAAAACTGTTTTTT.

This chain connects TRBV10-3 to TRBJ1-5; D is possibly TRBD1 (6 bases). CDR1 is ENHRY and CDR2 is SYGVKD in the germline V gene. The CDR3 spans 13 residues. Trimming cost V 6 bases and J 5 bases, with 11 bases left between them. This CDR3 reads CAIRAGDYQPQHF. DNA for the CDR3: TGTGCCATCAGGGCAGGGGATTATCAGCCCCAGCATTTT.

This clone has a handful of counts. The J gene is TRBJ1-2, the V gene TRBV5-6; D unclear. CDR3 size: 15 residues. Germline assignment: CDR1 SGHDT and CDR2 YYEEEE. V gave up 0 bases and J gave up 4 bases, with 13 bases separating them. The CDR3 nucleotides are TGTGCCAGCAGCTTGGGGGGAAGGGTCGGCTATGGCTACACCTTC. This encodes CASSLGGRVGYGYTF.

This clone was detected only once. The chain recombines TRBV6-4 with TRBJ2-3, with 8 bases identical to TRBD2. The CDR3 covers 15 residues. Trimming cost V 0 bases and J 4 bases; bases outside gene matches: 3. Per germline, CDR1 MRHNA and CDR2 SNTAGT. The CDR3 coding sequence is TGTGCCAGCAGTGACTCGAACGGGGGGGCAGATACGCAGTATTTT. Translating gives CASSDSNGGADTQYF.

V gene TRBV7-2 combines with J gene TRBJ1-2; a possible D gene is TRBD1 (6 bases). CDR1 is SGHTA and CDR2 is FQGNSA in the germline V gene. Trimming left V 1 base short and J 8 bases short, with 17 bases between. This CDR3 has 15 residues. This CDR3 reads CASSLELAGAAGYTF. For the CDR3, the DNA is TGTGCCAGCAGCTTAGAGCTCGCGGGGGCGGCGGGCTACACCTTC. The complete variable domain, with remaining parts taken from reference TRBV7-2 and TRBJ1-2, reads GAGVSQSPSNKVTEKGKDVELRCDPISGHTALYWYRQSLGQGLEFLIYFQGNSAPDKSGLPSDRFSAERTGGSVSTLTIQRTQQEDSAVYLCASSLELAGAAGYTFGSGTRLTVV.

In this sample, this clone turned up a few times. CDR3 in DNA: TGTGCCAGCAGCTTAGGACAGGGAAGCATTCAGTACTTC. Protein sequence: CASSLGQGSIQYF. The chain employs TRBV11-3 and TRBJ2-4, with 7 bases matching TRBD1. This CDR3 has 13 amino acids. After removal of 1 base from V and 9 bases from J, the junction contained 3 bases not matched to a gene. The germline V gene has CDR1 SGHNT and CDR2 YENEEA.

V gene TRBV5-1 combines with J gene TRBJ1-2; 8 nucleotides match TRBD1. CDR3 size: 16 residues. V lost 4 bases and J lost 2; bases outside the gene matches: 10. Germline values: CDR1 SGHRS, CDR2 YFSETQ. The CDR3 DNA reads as TGCGCCAGCAGCCTGGAGGCAGGGGGCACAAACTATGGCTACACCTTC. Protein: CASSLEAGGTNYGYTF. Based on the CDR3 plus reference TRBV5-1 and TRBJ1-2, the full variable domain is KAGVTQTPRYLIKTRGQQVTLSCSPISGHRSVSWYQQTPGQGLQFLFEYFSETQRNKGNFPGRFSGRQFSNSRSEMNVSTLELGDSALYLCASSLEAGGTNYGYTFGSGTRLTVV.